This entry features one TCR beta chain sequence. Its target is unknown. This sample is drawn from a study of cytomegalovirus exposure and HLA in healthy donors. The CDR3 extends over 18 amino acids. V was clipped by 3 bases and J by 5 bases; unmatched bases: 19. CDR1 is SGHRS, CDR2 YFSETQ, per germline. Study observations and caveats: Indistinguishable V segments, including TRBV6-2 and TRBV6-3, were excluded. Sequencing artifact likely explains a cluster of highly shared sequence variants.

PCR used 60 Vbeta primers and 13 Jbeta primers. Some clones are missing from TCRdb's copy, which holds only in-frame ones; the method was immunoSEQ multiplex PCR. Of 140,000 to 150,000 clones detected, around 72% appear once; the ten largest clones hold approximately 2%. The chain has TRBV5-1 and TRBJ2-7, with TRBD1 identical over 8 bases. Material: PBMCs. This receptor was obtained from a middle-aged man in good health and CMV-seronegative. The CDR3 region is CASSSTVSDRDWFHEQYF. The CDR3 DNA reads as TGCGCCAGCAGCTCTACGGTATCGGACAGGGACTGGTTTCACGAGCAGTACTTC.